A single sample gave rise to the 16 T cell receptor beta chains below, sequenced in a study of identical twins. TCRdb itself ran the 5' RACE reads through MiXCR, one entry per CDR3 protein. This table holds 1.5 million to 2 million distinct CDR3 sequences, around a third found once. Sequenced sample: cord blood. These receptors were obtained from a newborn girl in good health.

This clonotype was counted only a few times. This chain joins TRBV20-1 and TRBJ2-7; TRBD1 might be the D (6 bases). This CDR3 contains 13 residues. Germline CDR1 reads DFQATT; CDR2 reads SNEGSKA (reference sequence). The ends were cut back, 6 bases at V and 3 bases at J, with 15 bases in the middle. Here the CDR3 DNA reads TGCAGTGCACCACAGGACAGTCTCTACGAGCAGTACTTC. Protein sequence: CSAPQDSLYEQYF.

The rearrangement uses TRBV20-1 and TRBJ2-1; 9 bases line up with TRBD2. Trimming removed 1 base from V and 8 bases from J; junction bases left unmatched: 9. The CDR3 is made up of 15 amino acids. Germline CDR1 reads DFQATT; CDR2 reads SNEGSKA (reference sequence). CDR3 bases: TGCAGTGCTAGAGGACAAGCGGGGGGTACCTATGAGCAGTTCTTC. Translation gives CSARGQAGGTYEQFF.

In regard to this clonotype: The junction departs from germline at one end; a sequencing error may be responsible. This chain links TRBV25-1 with TRBJ2-7; 10 bases agree with TRBD1. Germline V gene sequence: CDR1 MGHDK, CDR2 SYGVNS. CDR3 length: 15 amino acids. The CDR3 bases are TGTGCCGGCAGTGGGGGGGGGACAGGGGTGCACGAGCAGTACTTC. It translates to CAGSGGGTGVHEQYF.

This clonotype was seen a handful of times. This chain links TRBV27 with TRBJ2-1; the D is unclear. Trimming left V 2 bases short and J 8 bases short, with 10 bases between. CDR3 length equals 13 residues. CDR1 and CDR2 (germline): MNHEY, SMNVEV (reference sequence). CDR3 residues: CASSLRREHEQFF. In nucleotides, the CDR3 is TGTGCCAGCAGTTTACGAAGAGAACATGAGCAGTTCTTC.

This chain links TRBV20-1 with TRBJ1-6; D is possibly TRBD1 (5 bases). This CDR3 is 16 amino acids long. The germline gives CDR1 DFQATT, CDR2 SNEGSKA (reference sequence). Between the trimmed V and J ends, which lost 0 bases and 0 bases, there was a span of 9 bases. The CDR3 nucleotides are TGCAGTGCTAGAGAAGGGGATCTCTCCTATAATTCACCCCTCCACTTT. Translation: CSAREGDLSYNSPLHF.

The rearrangement links TRBV15 to TRBJ1-5; D not certain. This CDR3 has 12 residues. Germline V CDR1 and CDR2: LNHNV, YYDKDF (reference sequence). The germline V and J ends were trimmed by 2 bases and 6 bases, with 5 bases remaining between them. The CDR3 nucleotides read TGTGCCACCAGCAGATTAGGTCAGCCCCAGCATTTT. It specifies CATSRLGQPQHF.

The rearrangement links TRBV6-1 to TRBJ2-3; 8 bases fit TRBD1. CDR3 length equals 15 residues. V trimming: 3 bases; J trimming: 6 bases; junction bases outside the gene matches: 8. Germline V lookup: CDR1 MNHNS, CDR2 SASEGT. The CDR3 loop reads CASSDRQGRRDTQYF. The CDR3 nucleotides are TGTGCCAGCAGTGATAGACAGGGGAGGAGGGATACGCAGTATTTT.

This clonotype was seen only a few times. The genes are TRBV12-3 or TRBV12-4 and TRBJ2-2, with D unclear. Deletions cut 4 bases from V and 14 bases from J, with 11 bases between. This CDR3 has 11 residues. In nucleotides, the CDR3 is TGTGCCAGCAGTTACTATTTGGACCTGTTTTTT. Protein: CASSYYLDLFF.

V is TRBV12-3 or TRBV12-4 and J is TRBJ2-1; maybe TRBD2 (6 bases). This CDR3 has 15 residues. V was clipped by 0 bases and J by 13 bases, with 19 bases between them. CDR3 DNA: TGTGCCAGCAGTTTAGCGTCACTAGTCCGGGAGACCCAGTTCTTC. Residues: CASSLASLVRETQFF.

The rearrangement links TRBV10-3 to TRBJ2-3; maybe TRBD2 (6 bases). CDR1 and CDR2 (germline): ENHRY, SYGVKD. CDR3 length: 17 residues. V lost 4 bases and J 2 bases, leaving 19 bases between the germline ends. CDR3 nucleotides: TGTGCCATCAGTGGTTTCGGGGGAAGGGCGCACACAGATACGCAGTATTTT. This translates into CAISGFGGRAHTDTQYF.

The chain is built from TRBV3-1 and TRBJ2-1; 10 nucleotides align to TRBD2. Germline V gene sequence: CDR1 LGHDT, CDR2 YNNKEL (reference sequence). This CDR3 spans 13 amino acids. Trimming took 3 bases from V and 10 from J; bases not matched to a gene: 3. This CDR3 is CASSQGLALEQFF. CDR3 in DNA: TGTGCCAGCAGCCAGGGACTAGCGCTAGAGCAGTTCTTC.

Note on this clonotype: This may be a read error: a much more frequent sequence differs by one nucleotide. The chain has TRBV4-2 and TRBJ2-5; D is perhaps TRBD2 (6 bases). Germline V gene sequence: CDR1 LGHNA, CDR2 YNFKEQ. Trimming took 1 base from V and 11 from J, leaving 17 bases between them. The length of the CDR3 is 14 residues. DNA for the CDR3: TGTGCCAGCAGCCAAGGTGTGGAGGGCAATGAGCAGTACTTC. It codes for CASSQGVEGNEQYF.

The chain combines TRBV20-1 with TRBJ2-3; 10 nucleotides match TRBD1. Germline CDR1 and CDR2: DFQATT and SNEGSKA (reference sequence). This CDR3 has 15 amino acids. The V segment lost 6 bases and the J segment 5 bases; nucleotides outside the gene matches: 11. The CDR3 spells CSARRQGARGDTQYF. The CDR3 coding sequence is TGCAGTGCGCGACGACAGGGGGCGCGGGGAGATACGCAGTATTTT.

In this sample, this clonotype turned up a few times. The chain links TRBV6-6 to TRBJ2-1; 7 bases line up with TRBD2. Germline assignment: CDR1 MNHNY and CDR2 SVGAGI (reference sequence). The trim removed 7 bases at V and 1 base at J, leaving 7 bases unmatched. This CDR3 is 15 amino acids long. In DNA form, the CDR3 reads TGTGCCAGCAACGGGCCTAGCGGTTCCTACAATGAGCAGTTCTTC. Amino acids: CASNGPSGSYNEQFF.

The V and J genes are TRBV20-1 and TRBJ1-1; D ambiguous. This CDR3 comprises 11 residues. Germline CDR1 DFQATT, CDR2 SNEGSKA (reference sequence). The CDR3 region is CSLSGNTEAFF. CDR3 sequence (DNA): TGCAGCCTCTCGGGGAACACTGAAGCTTTCTTT.

This clonotype occurred a few times. V and J are TRBV7-6 and TRBJ1-2; 9 bases agree with TRBD1. The CDR3 is 16 residues long. The V segment lost 5 bases and the J segment 4 bases; nucleotides outside the gene matches: 11. Germline CDR1 SGHVS, CDR2 FNYEAQ. CDR3 nucleotides: TGTGCCAGCAGCGAAAGTACAGGGGGCGAGTCCTATGGCTACACCTTC. Its protein product is CASSESTGGESYGYTF.